The table lists the clone carrying this TCR beta chain with many counts. The antigen remains unidentified. Cells stained for CD3, CD4, CD8, CD45RA, CD27 and viability were sorted into four CD45RA/CD27 subsets. The sample comes from a study of naive and memory T cell subsets. Findings and caveats of the study: A few larger clonotypes appeared in naive repertoires, especially CD8, possibly memory cells re-expressing CD45RA.

The beta constant-region primer was an equimolar mix of two oligonucleotides covering TRBC1 and TRBC2. The ligated cDNA underwent four PCR rounds using SP2 and nested alpha and beta constant-region primers. From the UMI-ligation and nested PCR reads, TCRdb called clonotypes with MiXCR, one entry per CDR3 protein. This sample yields over 100,000 distinct CDR3 sequences, of which roughly 15% are seen a single time; roughly 3.1% belongs to the top ten. The CDR3 extends over 14 amino acids. The germline V gene has CDR1 SEHNR and CDR2 FQNEAQ (reference sequence). Losses at the gene ends were 4 bases for V and 2 bases for J; bases not matched to a gene: 4.

The origin of this receptor is a human donor in good health. V and J are TRBV7-9 and TRBJ2-5, with 7 bases identical to TRBD2. The sequencing sample was made of naive CD8+ T cells from blood. The CDR3 DNA follows: TGTGCCAGCAGCTCCCGGGACTATCAAGAGACCCAGTACTTC. Protein sequence: CASSSRDYQETQYF. The whole variable domain, filled in from reference TRBV7-9 and TRBJ2-5, reads DTGVSQNPRHKITKRGQNVTFRCDPISEHNRLYWYRQTLGQGPEFLTYFQNEAQLEKSRLLSDRFSAERPKGSFSTLEIQRTEQGDSAMYLCASSSRDYQETQYFGPGTRLLVL.